This is a list of T cell receptor beta chains from one sample in a study of blood T cell repertoires in COVID-19. Assay: immunoSEQ multiplex PCR; the TCRdb copy retains only in-frame clones and omits some. The sample has under 300,000 clones, roughly 87% seen once. Sequenced material: peripheral blood. Receptors were obtained from a human donor in a cohort sampled during active COVID-19. Both conserved end residues are part of each CDR3. The D gene is left open where the match is weak. Only some rows state a clone size, as once, few, many or a class for expanded clones.

v_call: TRBV19; cdr3_length: 15; j_call: TRBJ2-1; clone_size: few; d_call: TRBD2; cdr3_nt: TGTGCCAGTAGTATCCCAGCGGGAGGGTACAATGAGCAGTTCTTC; cdr3_aa: CASSIPAGGYNEQFF
v_call: TRBV20-1; cdr3_length: 11; j_call: TRBJ2-1; clone_size: once; d_call: -; cdr3_nt: TGCAGTGCCTCTAGGGGCTCGGAGCAGTTCTTC; cdr3_aa: CSASRGSEQFF
v_call: TRBV3-1/TRBV3-2; cdr3_length: 13; j_call: TRBJ2-1; clone_size: -; d_call: -; cdr3_nt: TGTGCCAGCAGCCGGACATCCTACAATGAGCAGTTCTTC; cdr3_aa: CASSRTSYNEQFF
v_call: TRBV7-2; cdr3_length: 14; j_call: TRBJ2-3; clone_size: -; d_call: TRBD2; cdr3_nt: TGTGCCAGCAGCCGGACTAGCGGGAGTAATACGCAGTATTTT; cdr3_aa: CASSRTSGSNTQYF
v_call: TRBV28; cdr3_length: 14; j_call: TRBJ2-3; clone_size: -; d_call: -; cdr3_nt: TGTGCCAGCAACCCCAGTCTAGGCGCAGATACGCAGTATTTT; cdr3_aa: CASNPSLGADTQYF
v_call: TRBV19; cdr3_length: 17; j_call: TRBJ2-1; clone_size: -; d_call: TRBD1; cdr3_nt: TGTGCCAGCCGGACAGGGGGGTTGTCGAACGGTAGCAATGAGCAGTTCTTC; cdr3_aa: CASRTGGLSNGSNEQFF
v_call: TRBV7-9; cdr3_length: 12; j_call: TRBJ2-7; clone_size: -; d_call: -; cdr3_nt: TGTGCCAGCAGCCCCTCAGGGAGGGAGCAGTACTTC; cdr3_aa: CASSPSGREQYF
v_call: TRBV27; cdr3_length: 14; j_call: TRBJ2-1; clone_size: -; d_call: TRBD2; cdr3_nt: TGTGCCAGCAGTTTCCCCGGGAGGAGCGATGAGCAGTTCTTC; cdr3_aa: CASSFPGRSDEQFF
v_call: TRBV7-2; cdr3_length: 15; j_call: TRBJ2-7; clone_size: -; d_call: TRBD1; cdr3_nt: TGTGCCAGCAGCACACAAACCGGGACAGGGGGCGAGCAGTACTTC; cdr3_aa: CASSTQTGTGGEQYF
v_call: TRBV11-3; cdr3_length: 15; j_call: TRBJ2-5; clone_size: -; d_call: TRBD2; cdr3_nt: TGTGCCAGCAGCAGCCGGACTAGCGGGAGCGAGACCCAGTACTTC; cdr3_aa: CASSSRTSGSETQYF
v_call: TRBV6-5; cdr3_length: 14; j_call: TRBJ1-2; clone_size: -; d_call: -; cdr3_nt: TGTGCCAGCAGTTACGGGTCCGGCGGGTTGGGCTACACCTTC; cdr3_aa: CASSYGSGGLGYTF
v_call: TRBV5-4; cdr3_length: 12; j_call: TRBJ1-2; clone_size: -; d_call: -; cdr3_nt: TGTGCCAGCAGCCATCCGGACTATGGCTACACCTTC; cdr3_aa: CASSHPDYGYTF
v_call: TRBV11-2; cdr3_length: 16; j_call: TRBJ2-7; clone_size: -; d_call: TRBD2; cdr3_nt: TGTGCCAGCAGCTTAGGAGGACTAGCGGGAGTAGGTGAGCAGTACTTC; cdr3_aa: CASSLGGLAGVGEQYF
v_call: TRBV27; cdr3_length: 14; j_call: TRBJ1-6; clone_size: few; d_call: -; cdr3_nt: TGTGCCAGCAGAGACCGGGGTATAGGGTCACCCCTCCACTTT; cdr3_aa: CASRDRGIGSPLHF
v_call: TRBV15; cdr3_length: 17; j_call: TRBJ1-2; clone_size: -; d_call: -; cdr3_nt: TGTGCCACCAGCAGAGATAGAGACAGGCGGAACCCCTATGGCTACACCTTC; cdr3_aa: CATSRDRDRRNPYGYTF
v_call: TRBV28; cdr3_length: 16; j_call: TRBJ2-7; clone_size: -; d_call: TRBD2; cdr3_nt: TGTGCCAGCAGTCCGCAAAAGGGACTAGCCCGCTACGAGCAGTACTTC; cdr3_aa: CASSPQKGLARYEQYF
v_call: TRBV19; cdr3_length: 16; j_call: TRBJ2-1; clone_size: -; d_call: -; cdr3_nt: TGTGCCAGTAGTAGCACTTTGGGGAGCTCCTACAATGAGCAGTTCTTC; cdr3_aa: CASSSTLGSSYNEQFF
v_call: TRBV10-3; cdr3_length: 13; j_call: TRBJ1-2; clone_size: -; d_call: TRBD1; cdr3_nt: TGTGCCATCAGTGAGGCGACAGGGGATGGCTACACCTTC; cdr3_aa: CAISEATGDGYTF
v_call: TRBV5-1; cdr3_length: 12; j_call: TRBJ1-1; clone_size: -; d_call: -; cdr3_nt: TGCGCCAGCAGCTTAAGAGACACTGAAGCTTTCTTT; cdr3_aa: CASSLRDTEAFF
v_call: TRBV5-6; cdr3_length: 18; j_call: TRBJ1-2; clone_size: -; d_call: TRBD1; cdr3_nt: TGTGCCAGCAGCTTGCGGGGACAGGACTTTTCGGGGGGCTATGGCTACACCTTC; cdr3_aa: CASSLRGQDFSGGYGYTF
v_call: TRBV7-8; cdr3_length: 18; j_call: TRBJ1-3; clone_size: -; d_call: TRBD1; cdr3_nt: TGTGCCAGCAGCTTAGACGGCGCGGGACAGGGGGCTGGAAACACCATATATTTT; cdr3_aa: CASSLDGAGQGAGNTIYF
v_call: TRBV6-6; cdr3_length: 13; j_call: TRBJ2-1; clone_size: few; d_call: TRBD2; cdr3_nt: TGTGCCAGCAGACTAGCGGACTACAATGAGCAGTTCTTC; cdr3_aa: CASRLADYNEQFF
v_call: TRBV4-2; cdr3_length: 15; j_call: TRBJ2-5; clone_size: once; d_call: TRBD2; cdr3_nt: TGTGCCAGCAGCTATAGCGGGAGGGCCCAAGAGACCCAGTACTTC; cdr3_aa: CASSYSGRAQETQYF
v_call: TRBV7-9; cdr3_length: 13; j_call: TRBJ2-3; clone_size: -; d_call: -; cdr3_nt: TGTGCCAGCAGCTTATACGGGTCGGATACGCAGTATTTT; cdr3_aa: CASSLYGSDTQYF
v_call: TRBV27; cdr3_length: 16; j_call: TRBJ2-1; clone_size: -; d_call: -; cdr3_nt: TGTGCCAGCAGTAGCCACGGGACTTCCCGGGGCGGTGAGCAGTTCTTC; cdr3_aa: CASSSHGTSRGGEQFF
v_call: TRBV6-4; cdr3_length: 12; j_call: TRBJ2-1; clone_size: -; d_call: TRBD2; cdr3_nt: TGTGCCAGCAGTGCGCTAGCGGGGAAGCAGTTCTTC; cdr3_aa: CASSALAGKQFF
v_call: TRBV19; cdr3_length: 14; j_call: TRBJ2-1; clone_size: few; d_call: TRBD1; cdr3_nt: TGTGCCAGTAAAGATAGGGGGCGAAGCGATGAGCAGTTCTTC; cdr3_aa: CASKDRGRSDEQFF
v_call: TRBV10-3; cdr3_length: 14; j_call: TRBJ2-1; clone_size: few; d_call: -; cdr3_nt: TGTGCCATCAAAGGGGCTCTAGGAGACAATGAGCAGTTCTTC; cdr3_aa: CAIKGALGDNEQFF
v_call: TRBV6-6; cdr3_length: 15; j_call: TRBJ1-1; clone_size: -; d_call: -; cdr3_nt: TGTGCCAGCAGTGCTATTGGGCAGACGAACACTGAAGCTTTCTTT; cdr3_aa: CASSAIGQTNTEAFF
v_call: TRBV27; cdr3_length: 18; j_call: TRBJ2-1; clone_size: -; d_call: TRBD1; cdr3_nt: TGTGCCAGCAGTTCCGTCTCGTATTGGGACAGGGACGTGAATGAGCAGTTCTTC; cdr3_aa: CASSSVSYWDRDVNEQFF